Sequencing of this TCR beta chain was carried out in a study of T-cell reconstitution after alpha-beta-depleted transplantation in children. Unique molecular identifiers were used to barcode this TCRbeta library. TCRdb reprocessed the PCR reads with MiXCR, giving one entry per CDR3 protein. The sample includes 190,000 or so distinct CDR3 sequences, more than 14% of them seen just once. This clonotype was observed a single time. A read error is possible here, since a much larger clone lies one base away. This CDR3 is 17 amino acids long. Per the germline V gene, CDR1 is SGHAT and CDR2 is FQNNGV. Deletions cut 0 bases from V and 7 bases from J, with 19 bases between.

This chain joins TRBV11-2 and TRBJ2-1; D remains unclear. The receptor was derived from a human donor who donated a stem cell graft to a child with acute lymphoblastic leukemia. Sequences were derived from PBMCs from the stem cell graft donor, sampled from the stem cell graft. CDR3 bases: TGTGCCAGCAGCTTAGAGAGTTTTTGGCGCGCCTCAAATGAGCAGTTCTTC. Protein: CASSLESFWRASNEQFF.